This TCR beta chain comes out of a study of regulatory T cells in long-lasting Graves disease. Study summary: Persistence in Graves' disease denoted antithyroid drug use beyond 5 years alongside positive TSH receptor antibodies.

Time point defined: persistent/refractory GD, antithyroid drugs over 5 years with positive TRAb. PBMC-derived RNA was used for the TCR library. Arm-PCR of CDR3 regions and iRepertoire HTBI primers were used to build TCR beta libraries. TCRdb reprocessed the multiplex PCR reads via MiXCR and lists one record per CDR3 protein. The table includes 350,000 to 450,000 distinct CDR3 sequences, roughly 20% detected once. This clonotype was picked up a small number of times. Per the germline V gene, CDR1 is MDHEN and CDR2 is SYDVKM. CDR3 length: 13 residues. V was clipped by 4 bases and J by 5 bases, with 12 bases between them.

The specimen was peripheral blood mononuclear cells (PBMCs), collected when the disease was refractory, from a patient treated with antithyroid drugs. V is TRBV28 and J is TRBJ2-7; D gene uncertain. The receptor was derived from a female donor with Graves disease. Here the CDR3 reads CASSSGGYDEQYF. The CDR3 DNA is TGTGCCAGCAGTTCGGGCGGTTACGACGAGCAGTACTTC. The full variable domain, rest sourced from reference TRBV28 and TRBJ2-7, is DVKVTQSSRYLVKRTGEKVFLECVQDMDHENMFWYRQDPGLGLRLIYFSYDVKMKEKGDIPEGYSVSREKKERFSLILESASTNQTSMYLCASSSGGYDEQYFGPGTRLTVT.